What follows are 2 T cell receptor beta chains derived from one specimen sequenced in a study of post-analysis software for immune sequencing data. Carried by the TCR beta cDNA libraries were unique molecular identifiers. TCRdb itself ran the PCR reads through MiXCR, one entry per CDR3 protein. The sample includes about 760,000 distinct CDR3 sequences, roughly 27% of them seen just once. These receptors' antigens are unknown. The study, taken as a whole, reports: Four or five TRBV segments, TRBV5-6, TRBV5-1 and TRBV20-1 among them, were found more frequent in patients than controls.

Sequences were obtained from blood. Receptors were obtained from a girl aged 10-17 years with multiple sclerosis.

The CDR3 DNA reads as TGTGCCACCAGCAGTGACAGGGGTGCGGAAGCTTTCTTT. Its protein is CATSSDRGAEAFF. The chain recombines TRBV15 with TRBJ1-1; 8 positions match TRBD1. There are 13 residues in the CDR3. V lost 3 bases to trimming and J lost 8 bases; unmatched junction nucleotides: 5. Germline CDR1 LNHNV, CDR2 YYDKDF (reference sequence).

There are a few counts of this clonotype. This chain connects TRBV5-1 to TRBJ2-3, with TRBD2 matching over 9 bases. Germline V gene data show CDR1 as SGHRS and CDR2 as YFSETQ. The CDR3 has 16 amino acids. Trimming removed 4 bases from V and 1 base from J; junction bases left unmatched: 7. The CDR3 DNA sequence: TGCGCCAGCAGCCGGCGGGGGGGAGAAGGCACAGATACGCAGTATTTT. The encoded protein is CASSRRGGEGTDTQYF.